This entry concerns a single TCR beta chain. Its antigen remains unknown. It was autoimmune disease history or systemic immunosuppression that excluded patients. The method was immunoSEQ multiplex PCR; TCRdb's version includes in-frame clones alone and lacks a portion of them. The sample has 60,000 or so clones, 80% to 95% seen once. This record belongs to a study of OX40 agonist ivuxolimab in advanced cancers. Whole-study context: Partial responses, seen in three patients, involved one hepatocellular carcinoma and two cutaneous melanomas.

With 6 bases removed from V and 7 bases from J, the gap between germline ends came to 10 bases. Germline V gives CDR1 LGHNT, CDR2 FRNRAP. The CDR3 totals 12 residues. General study points: The specificity for antigen of the expanded peripheral T cells was not determined. Clones of CD4+ and CD8+ blood T cells grew by week 6 at doses of 0.1 to 3.0 mg/kg.

Sequenced material: CD4+ or CD8+ T cells sorted from blood, taken in a trial of the OX40 agonist ivuxolimab. The sequence came from an adult with an advanced solid tumor such as melanoma, head and neck, liver or kidney cancer. The rearrangement links TRBV12-5 to TRBJ2-1, with D unresolved. DNA of the CDR3: TGTGCTAGTGGCTCCTTCCCGAATGAGCAGTTCTTC. As protein: CASGSFPNEQFF.